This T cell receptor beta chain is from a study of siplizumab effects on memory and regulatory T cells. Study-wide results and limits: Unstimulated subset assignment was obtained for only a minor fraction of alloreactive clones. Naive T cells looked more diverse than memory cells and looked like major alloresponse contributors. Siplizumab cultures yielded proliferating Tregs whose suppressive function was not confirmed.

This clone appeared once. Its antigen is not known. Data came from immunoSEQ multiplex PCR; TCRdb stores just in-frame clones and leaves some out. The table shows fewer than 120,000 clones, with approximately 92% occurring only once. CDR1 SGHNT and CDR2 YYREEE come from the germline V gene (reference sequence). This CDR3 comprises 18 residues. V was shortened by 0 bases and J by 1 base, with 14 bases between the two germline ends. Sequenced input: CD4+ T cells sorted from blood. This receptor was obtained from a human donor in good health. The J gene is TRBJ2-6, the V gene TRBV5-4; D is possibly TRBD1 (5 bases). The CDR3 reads CASSLGAGMRSGANVLTF. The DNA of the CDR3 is TGTGCCAGCAGCTTGGGGGCAGGGATGCGGTCTGGGGCCAACGTCCTGACTTTC. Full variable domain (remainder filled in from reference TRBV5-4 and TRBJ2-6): ETGVTQSPTHLIKTRGQQVTLRCSSQSGHNTVSWYQQALGQGPQFIFQYYREEENGRGNFPPRFSGLQFPNYSSELNVNALELDDSALYLCASSLGAGMRSGANVLTFGAGSRLTVL.